This TCR beta chain was sequenced in a study of shared clonotypes between healthy human individuals. The wider study: There were three CD4 naive, three CD4 memory, two CD8 naive and one CD8 memory plates per donor.

Sequencing used immunoSEQ multiplex PCR; TCRdb keeps in-frame clones, though not all of them. The data show about 2 million clones, roughly 94% seen once. This CDR3 is built from 16 residues. V lost 4 bases, J lost 1 base, and 6 bases stayed unmatched. CDR1 and CDR2 (germline): SEHNR, FQNEAQ (reference sequence). Naive CD8 cells comprised CD45RO-negative, CCR7-positively selected cells, excluding terminally differentiated effector memory CD45RA+ cells. V usage is TRBV7-9 and J usage is TRBJ2-1, with 8 bases lining up with TRBD1. This clonotype was sampled from a man aged 18 to 30 in good health. The specimen was naive CD8+ T cells sorted from blood. The CDR3 sequence: CASSYPDRDSYNEQFF. As DNA, the CDR3 is TGTGCCAGCAGCTACCCGGACAGGGATTCCTACAATGAGCAGTTCTTC.